The 28 T cell receptor beta chains listed next were all sequenced from one sample in a study of T cells after posttransplantation cyclophosphamide. Clones were sequenced by immunoSEQ multiplex PCR, and TCRdb holds only the in-frame ones, with some missing. The sample is made up of thousands of clones, none counted only once. Busulfan-fludarabine conditioning, marrow transplant, and cyclophosphamide on days +3 and +4 were administered. Sequencing used PBMCs, obtained 86 days after allogeneic stem cell transplant with posttransplant cyclophosphamide. These receptors all stem from a female patient over 55 who received an allogeneic stem cell transplant from a related donor and was CMV-positive. Some T cells may be the graft donor's.

This clone was seen at least ten times. The chain couples TRBV25-1 to TRBJ1-1, with unresolved D. Germline CDR1 is MGHDK and CDR2 is SYGVNS. This CDR3 region has 13 residues. V shed 5 bases and J shed 5 bases, with 12 bases lying between them. The CDR3 here is CASSFSGGTEAFF. CDR3 DNA: TGTGCCAGCAGTTTTTCGGGCGGGACTGAAGCTTTCTTT.

In its sample, this clone was seen many times. The V call is TRBV29-1, the J call TRBJ1-5; weak D call: TRBD1 (6 bases). The CDR3 totals 12 residues. The germline CDR1 and CDR2 sequences are SQVTM and ANQGSEA. The V end was cut by 4 bases, the J end by 7 bases, with 11 bases between. In DNA form, the CDR3 reads TGCAGCGTTGCAGGGGTCGGCCAGCCCCAGCATTTT. It yields the protein CSVAGVGQPQHF. The full variable domain, with the rest looked up from reference TRBV29-1 and TRBJ1-5, is SAVISQKPSRDICQRGTSLTIQCQVDSQVTMMFWYRQQPGQSLTLIATANQGSEATYESGFVIDKFPISRPNLTFSTLTVSNMSPEDSSIYLCSVAGVGQPQHFGDGTRLSIL.

This clone was detected ten times or more. The rearrangement uses TRBV29-1 and TRBJ1-2; possibly TRBD1 for D (6 bases). The V end lost 3 bases, the J end lost 7 bases, and 6 bases lay between the germline ends. Germline V gene lookup returns CDR1 SQVTM and CDR2 ANQGSEA. The CDR3 is made up of 10 amino acids. CDR3 region: CSVDRGGYTF. The CDR3 DNA follows: TGCAGCGTTGACAGGGGTGGCTACACCTTC.

Ten or more counts support this clone. This chain links TRBV7-2 with TRBJ2-7, with D tentatively TRBD1 (6 bases). This CDR3 spans 13 amino acids. With 5 bases removed from V and 3 bases from J, the gap between germline ends came to 11 bases. From germline, CDR1 is SGHTA and CDR2 FQGNSA. The CDR3 coding sequence is TGTGCCAGCAGCCCCACAGGGATCTACGAGCAGTACTTC. As protein: CASSPTGIYEQYF.

Judged by abundance, this clone is medium-sized. V is TRBV13 and J is TRBJ2-4; D ambiguous. In germline, CDR1 is PRHDT, CDR2 FYEKMQ (reference sequence). The V end lost 0 bases, the J end lost 3 bases, and 6 bases lay between the germline ends. This CDR3 spans 14 amino acids. The CDR3 region is CASSLGRSKNIQYF. CDR3 nucleotides: TGTGCCAGCAGCTTAGGCAGGAGCAAAAACATTCAGTACTTC.

By share of the sample, this clone is medium-sized (0.01 to 0.1%). This chain connects TRBV19 to TRBJ1-3; D is possibly TRBD1 (5 bases). CDR3 length: 16 residues. CDR1 is LNHDA, CDR2 SQIVND, per germline (reference sequence). Trimming removed 3 bases from V and 0 bases from J, with 12 bases in between. For the CDR3, the DNA is TGTGCCAGTAGTATCTGGCGACAGAGCTCTGGAAACACCATATATTTT. Translation: CASSIWRQSSGNTIYF.

By share, this clone ranks as medium-sized (0.01 to 0.1%). The rearrangement uses TRBV7-2 and TRBJ2-1, with 9 nucleotides matching TRBD1. V was pared by 1 base and J by 9 bases, with 7 bases of the junction left unmatched. This CDR3 is built from 15 residues. The germline CDR1 and CDR2 sequences are SGHTA and FQGNSA. In nucleotides, the CDR3 is TGTGCCAGCAGCTTAGGGGGGACAGGGTACGCTGAGCAGTTCTTC. It specifies CASSLGGTGYAEQFF.

This clone showed up many times. The genes are TRBV30 and TRBJ2-1, with D hard to call. Trimming stripped 3 bases from V and 5 bases from J, with 11 bases between. Germline values: CDR1 GTSNPN, CDR2 SVGIG (reference sequence). This CDR3 is built from 13 residues. The CDR3 is CAWRLGFNNEQFF. In DNA, the CDR3 is TGTGCCTGGAGACTGGGCTTCAACAATGAGCAGTTCTTC.

This clone has at least ten counts. V gene TRBV6-5 combines with J gene TRBJ1-4; TRBD1 matches at 7 bases. CDR1 is MNHEY and CDR2 is SVGAGI in the germline V gene. The CDR3 contains 15 residues. The V gene end was trimmed by 5 bases and the J gene end by 4 bases; junction bases not matched to a gene: 7. DNA for the CDR3: TGTGCCAGCAGTCGACAGGGAGCGAGTAATGAAAAACTGTTTTTT. Amino acid sequence: CASSRQGASNEKLFF.

This clone counts as medium-sized. The chain recombines TRBV19 with TRBJ1-1; TRBD1 might be the D (5 bases). V was cut by 1 base and J by 2 bases, with 8 bases left in between. There are 14 residues in the CDR3. Germline V CDR1 and CDR2: LNHDA, SQIVND (reference sequence). CDR3 sequence: CASSIGQFNTEAFF. For the CDR3, the DNA is TGTGCCAGTAGTATAGGACAGTTCAACACTGAAGCTTTCTTT. Full variable domain (outside the CDR3, taken from reference TRBV19 and TRBJ1-1): DGGITQSPKYLFRKEGQNVTLSCEQNLNHDAMYWYRQDPGQGLRLIYYSQIVNDFQKGDIAEGYSVSREKKESFPLTVTSAQKNPTAFYLCASSIGQFNTEAFFGQGTRLTVV.

This clone is medium-sized (0.01 to 0.1%). The chain has TRBV6-6 and TRBJ2-4; tentative D call: TRBD2 (6 bases). Germline lookup yields CDR1 MNHNY and CDR2 SVGAGI (reference sequence). Trimming shortened V by 7 bases and J by 13 bases, and 23 bases separated the two germline ends. This CDR3 is 14 amino acids long. CDR3 nucleotides: TGTGCCAGCACCAACCCCCCACTAGCCCGTGGACAGTACTTC. Protein: CASTNPPLARGQYF.

This clone was detected many times. The genes are TRBV25-1 and TRBJ2-3; 7 bases line up with TRBD2. Germline V gene lookup returns CDR1 MGHDK and CDR2 SYGVNS. The CDR3 extends over 15 amino acids. The trim removed 3 bases at V and 3 bases at J, leaving 6 bases unmatched. The CDR3 sequence: CASSDLAGVTDTQYF. The CDR3 region has the DNA TGTGCCAGCAGTGATCTCGCGGGAGTAACAGATACGCAGTATTTT.

This clone is medium-sized. This chain's CDR3 is CASSLGQGAGEAFF. In DNA, the CDR3 is TGTGCCAGCAGCCTAGGACAGGGGGCGGGTGAAGCTTTCTTT. The chain combines TRBV9 with TRBJ1-1, with TRBD1 identical over 11 bases. The V gene end was trimmed by 4 bases and the J gene end by 7 bases; junction bases not matched to a gene: 6. CDR3 size: 14 residues. Germline CDR1 reads SGDLS; CDR2 reads YYNGEE.

In its sample, this clone is hyperexpanded. The chain combines TRBV4-1 with TRBJ1-3; 9 nucleotides line up with TRBD1. Germline loops: CDR1 MGHRA, CDR2 YSYEKL. The CDR3 runs 17 residues. V dropped 0 bases and J dropped 1; count of bases not matched to a gene: 4. The CDR3: CASSQDPGTGSGNTIYF. The CDR3 DNA is TGCGCCAGCAGCCAAGATCCCGGGACAGGGTCTGGAAACACCATATATTTT.

There are many counts of this clone. The chain employs TRBV5-1 and TRBJ2-5, with 8 bases lining up with TRBD2. CDR1 and CDR2 from the germline V gene are SGHRS and YFSETQ. The CDR3 extends over 14 amino acids. The V and J ends lost 7 bases and 0 bases, in that order; junction bases with no gene match: 5. The CDR3 nucleotides read TGCGCCAGCCGCGGGGGGCCGAACCAAGAGACCCAGTACTTC. Amino acids: CASRGGPNQETQYF.

This clone was seen at least ten times. This chain joins TRBV27 and TRBJ1-5, with 7 bases fitting TRBD1. The CDR3 spans 14 residues. Germline CDR1 MNHEY, CDR2 SMNVEV (reference sequence). J lost 7 bases, V lost 4 bases, and 7 bases had no gene match. CDR3 in DNA: TGTGCCAGCAGTTCTATCGACAGGGACCAGCCCCAGCATTTT. As protein: CASSSIDRDQPQHF.

In its sample, this clone was seen many times. This chain connects TRBV6-6 to TRBJ1-5; D remains unclear. This CDR3 is 13 amino acids long. The V and J ends lost 2 bases and 4 bases respectively, with 6 bases between them. Germline V gives CDR1 MNHNY, CDR2 SVGAGI (reference sequence). The CDR3 sequence is CASSYGSNQPQHF. CDR3 in DNA: TGTGCCAGCAGTTACGGTAGTAATCAGCCCCAGCATTTT.

By share, this clone ranks as medium-sized. This rearrangement joins TRBV5-8 to TRBJ2-7, with 13 nucleotides matching TRBD2. This CDR3 has 16 residues. V gave up 4 bases and J gave up 3 bases; unmatched junction bases: 7. CDR1 and CDR2 (germline): SGHTS, YDEGEE. The CDR3 here is CASSGGLAGELYEQYF. CDR3 in DNA: TGTGCCAGCAGCGGAGGACTAGCGGGAGAGCTCTACGAGCAGTACTTC. Supplemented by reference TRBV5-8 and TRBJ2-7, the full variable domain reads EAGVTQSPTHLIKTRGQQATLRCSPISGHTSVYWYQQALGLGLQFLLWYDEGEERNRGNFPPRFSGRQFPNYSSELNVNALELEDSALYLCASSGGLAGELYEQYFGPGTRLTVT.

By frequency in the sample, this clone is medium-sized. V and J are TRBV9 and TRBJ1-4, with 7 bases that match TRBD1. CDR3 length equals 15 residues. Germline V lookup: CDR1 SGDLS, CDR2 YYNGEE. The V and J ends lost 5 bases and 6 bases, in that order; junction bases with no gene match: 10. The CDR3 loop reads CASRRSGQKDEKLFF. CDR3 sequence (DNA): TGTGCCAGCAGGAGGTCGGGACAGAAAGATGAAAAACTGTTTTTT. The full variable domain, its missing parts supplied by reference TRBV9 and TRBJ1-4, is DSGVTQTPKHLITATGQRVTLRCSPRSGDLSVYWYQQSLDQGLQFLIQYYNGEERAKGNILERFSAQQFPDLHSELNLSSLELGDSALYFCASRRSGQKDEKLFFGSGTQLSVL.

By share, this clone ranks as medium-sized (0.01 to 0.1%). The chain has TRBV5-4 and TRBJ2-2; 10 bases fit TRBD2. Germline values: CDR1 SGHNT, CDR2 YYREEE (reference sequence). The ends lost 3 bases at V and 2 bases at J; junction bases unmatched: 4. The CDR3 loop spans 16 amino acids. The CDR3 region has the DNA TGTGCCAGCAGCTCTGGGACTAGCGTAAACACCGGGGAGCTGTTTTTT. Translating it yields CASSSGTSVNTGELFF. Using reference TRBV5-4 and TRBJ2-2 for the parts outside the CDR3, the full variable domain is ETGVTQSPTHLIKTRGQQVTLRCSSQSGHNTVSWYQQALGQGPQFIFQYYREEENGRGNFPPRFSGLQFPNYSSELNVNALELDDSALYLCASSSGTSVNTGELFFGEGSRLTVL.

This clone was counted ten times or more. This sequence joins TRBV11-2 and TRBJ2-7; D gene uncertain. Germline CDR1 SGHAT, CDR2 FQNNGV. V gave up 4 bases and J gave up 0 bases, with 7 bases separating them. This CDR3 is 13 amino acids long. CDR3 in DNA: TGTGCCAGCAGCTCAATTAGCTCCTACGAGCAGTACTTC. Its translation is CASSSISSYEQYF. Based on the CDR3 plus reference TRBV11-2 and TRBJ2-7, the full variable domain is EAGVAQSPRYKIIEKRQSVAFWCNPISGHATLYWYQQILGQGPKLLIQFQNNGVVDDSQLPKDRFSAERLKGVDSTLKIQPAKLEDSAVYLCASSSISSYEQYFGPGTRLTVT.

By sample fraction, this clone is medium-sized. The rearrangement links TRBV27 to TRBJ1-1; D call uncertain. Trimming removed 4 bases from V and 4 bases from J, with 10 bases in between. This CDR3 region has 13 residues. In germline, CDR1 is MNHEY, CDR2 SMNVEV (reference sequence). CDR3 in DNA: TGTGCCAGCAGTTACGGGGTCGGCACTGAAGCTTTCTTT. Its protein is CASSYGVGTEAFF.

This clone was seen many times. The chain uses TRBV11-3 and TRBJ1-2; TRBD1 matches 10 bases. Trimming removed 5 bases from V and 7 bases from J; junction bases left unmatched: 7. This CDR3 region has 14 residues. Germline assignment: CDR1 SGHNT and CDR2 YENEEA. CDR3: CASSPRQGALGYTF. CDR3 nucleotides: TGTGCCAGCAGCCCCCGACAGGGGGCACTTGGCTACACCTTC.

At least ten counts were recorded for this clone. The V gene is TRBV5-6, the J gene TRBJ2-7; D not resolved. CDR1 SGHDT and CDR2 YYEEEE come from the germline V gene. This CDR3 region has 14 residues. V lost 0 bases, J lost 2 bases, and 9 bases lay in between. The CDR3 DNA follows: TGTGCCAGCAGCTTGGCAGGATATACCTACGAGCAGTACTTC. Residues: CASSLAGYTYEQYF.

This clone came up many times. The genes are TRBV7-2 and TRBJ2-5; tentatively, D is TRBD1 (6 bases). Trimming cost V 5 bases and J 1 base, with 14 bases left between them. The germline CDR1 and CDR2 sequences are SGHTA and FQGNSA. The CDR3 contains 15 residues. CDR3 protein: CASSLRHRVQETQYF. DNA of the CDR3: TGTGCCAGCAGCCTTAGACACAGGGTCCAAGAGACCCAGTACTTC.

This clone has at least ten counts. The V call is TRBV6-1, the J call TRBJ2-3, with 10 bases identical to TRBD2. Trimming at V came to 4 bases and at J to 3 bases, leaving 7 bases not matched to a gene. Germline V gene lookup returns CDR1 MNHNS and CDR2 SASEGT. The CDR3 is 16 residues long. CDR3 DNA: TGTGCCAGCAGTGGCCCTAGCGGGAGCGGTACAGATACGCAGTATTTT. Protein sequence: CASSGPSGSGTDTQYF.

This clone has at least ten counts. The chain couples TRBV7-3 to TRBJ2-3, with D uncertain. CDR1 is SGHTA, CDR2 FQGTGA, per germline. Trimming left V 4 bases short and J 0 bases short, with 2 bases between. CDR3 length equals 12 residues. The CDR3 spells CASSSSTDTQYF. CDR3 DNA: TGTGCCAGCAGCTCTAGCACAGATACGCAGTATTTT.

This clone qualifies as medium-sized. This sequence joins TRBV12-3 or TRBV12-4 and TRBJ1-6, with 7 bases matching TRBD1. This CDR3 spans 15 amino acids. V was clipped by 6 bases and J by 6 bases; unmatched bases: 8. CDR3 in DNA: TGTGCCAGCAGCCCCCGACAGGGACTTAATTCACCCCTCCACTTT. The encoded protein is CASSPRQGLNSPLHF.